This T cell receptor (beta chain) was captured in a study of PD-1 blockade in mismatch repair-deficient tumors (dated by TCRdb to the late 2010s). Context from the whole study: Between September 2013 and late 2016, 86 consecutive patients with approximately 12 mismatch repair-deficient cancer types, all previously treated and progressing, were enrolled in the trial. Tumor-associated T cell clones were tracked in the peripheral blood of patients responding to PD-1 blockade by deep sequencing of TCR CDR3 regions. Results the study describes overall, beyond this receptor: After pembrolizumab, tumor-resident clones, which were often undetectable in blood before treatment, expanded rapidly and then contracted, generally ahead of radiologic responses.

Its CDR3 holds 15 amino acids, cysteine through phenylalanine. Only the CDR3 region is kept as DNA, spanning 45 bases read in frame from base 1. The germline V gene supplies CDR1 SGHRS and CDR2 YFSETQ. V and J lose 2 bases and 2 bases, and a span of 13 bases separates them. Mismatch repair deficiency in every enrolled patient was established by polymerase chain reaction or immunohistochemistry. TCR sequencing was carried out for a few patients who responded to pembrolizumab therapy. The phase II trial prospectively evaluated PD-1 blockade with pembrolizumab in advanced mismatch repair-deficient cancers, independent of tissue of origin. Peripheral blood T cell samples were serially collected before and at multiple times after PD-1 blockade was started. Blood sampling times were reported as weeks after the first pembrolizumab dose. Of note for this clone: Its antigen is still unknown. No base-level quality is on record; no much larger clone is a single base apart.

Library preparation used the immunoSEQ multiplex PCR assay. TCRdb carries this immuneACCESS record with in-frame sequences only. Its versions omit some clonotypes, under half of them owing to an unresolved V gene in the studies checked, with the rest unexplained. The sample yields about 100,000 clones; 70% to 85% were counted once. Approximately 6.5% of the sample goes to the ten largest clones. The sequence joins TRBV5-1 to TRBJ1-2, with no D gene named confidently. This TCR came from an adult with mismatch repair-deficient cancer. The input for sequencing was peripheral blood, taken roughly eight months after starting pembrolizumab. The sequenced DNA is TGCGCCAGCAGCTTTCAGCCCCAAGGGAACTATGGCTACACCTTC. The resulting protein is CASSFQPQGNYGYTF.